Listed below are T cell receptor beta chains from one sample, sequenced in a study of shared clonotypes between healthy human individuals. Sequencing was performed with immunoSEQ multiplex PCR; in TCRdb, only in-frame clones are kept and a portion is missing. The repertoire holds more than 550,000 clones, with roughly 72% as singletons. The sample consisted of memory CD4+ T cells sorted from blood. Every receptor here comes from a woman in her thirties in good health. Each CDR3 is given with its conserved first and last residue. The D gene is left open where the match is weak. Only some rows state a clone size, as once, few, many or a class for expanded clones.

j_gene,abundance,v_gene,d_gene,CDR3aa,CDR3nt
TRBJ2-2,-,TRBV27,-,CASSLSRQLTGELFF,TGTGCCAGCAGTTTATCGCGACAGCTCACCGGGGAGCTGTTTTTT
TRBJ1-2,once,TRBV10-3,TRBD1,CAIKEGQGAGYTF,TGTGCCATCAAAGAGGGACAGGGGGCTGGCTACACCTTC
TRBJ2-3,-,TRBV5-4,-,CATSDQPTSTDTQYF,TGTGCCACCTCGGATCAACCCACTAGCACAGATACGCAGTATTTT
TRBJ2-4,-,TRBV25-1,-,CASSAVAKNIQYF,TGTGCCAGCAGTGCAGTAGCCAAAAACATTCAGTACTTC
TRBJ2-3,few,TRBV28,TRBD2,CASSSLAGVPTDTQYF,TGTGCCAGCAGTTCACTAGCGGGAGTTCCCACAGATACGCAGTATTTT
TRBJ2-1,-,TRBV5-4,-,CASSLISQGDEQFF,TGTGCCAGCAGCTTAATCTCACAGGGCGATGAGCAGTTCTTC
TRBJ2-3,-,TRBV5-4,-,CASSLSTRADTQYF,TGTGCCAGCAGCTTATCCACTCGCGCAGATACGCAGTATTTT
TRBJ2-7,-,TRBV27,-,CASRKTTTTYEQYF,TGTGCCAGCAGAAAGACGACTACTACCTACGAGCAGTACTTC
TRBJ2-7,-,TRBV19,-,CASSAVGTYEQYF,TGTGCCAGTAGCGCGGTCGGGACCTACGAGCAGTACTTC
TRBJ2-7,-,TRBV27,TRBD2,CASSPLSGSHYEQYF,TGTGCCAGCAGTCCCCTTAGCGGGAGCCACTACGAGCAGTACTTC
TRBJ2-7,-,TRBV18,-,CASSPAGSWDEQYF,TGTGCCAGCTCACCCGCCGGGAGTTGGGACGAGCAGTACTTC
TRBJ2-2,few,TRBV6-5,TRBD2,CASIRRGDTGELFF,TGTGCCAGCATACGGCGGGGGGACACCGGGGAGCTGTTTTTT
TRBJ1-1,-,TRBV15,-,CATSRDHGDDTEAFF,TGTGCCACCAGCAGAGATCACGGTGATGACACTGAAGCTTTCTTT
TRBJ1-1,-,TRBV28,-,CASISGVAFF,TGTGCCAGCATTTCAGGGGTGGCTTTCTTT
TRBJ2-2,-,TRBV2,-,CASAGQSNTGELFF,TGTGCCAGCGCCGGACAGTCGAACACCGGGGAGCTGTTTTTT
TRBJ2-5,once,TRBV5-4,TRBD2,CASSSPLAGVETQYF,TGTGCCAGCAGCTCGCCGTTAGCGGGAGTAGAGACCCAGTACTTC
TRBJ2-7,-,TRBV5-4,TRBD1,CASSLTGDTYEQYF,TGTGCCAGCAGCTTAACAGGGGACACCTACGAGCAGTACTTC
TRBJ1-1,-,TRBV28,-,CASSSEMNTEAFF,TGTGCCAGCAGTTCAGAGATGAACACTGAAGCTTTCTTT
TRBJ1-1,-,TRBV19,-,CASSLQPVSGAFF,TGTGCCAGTAGTCTACAGCCCGTAAGTGGGGCTTTCTTT
TRBJ2-3,-,TRBV10-1,-,CASSESGSDTQYF,TGCGCCAGCAGTGAGTCGGGGTCAGATACGCAGTATTTT
TRBJ2-3,few,TRBV2,-,CASSGADTDTQYF,TGTGCCAGCAGTGGAGCGGACACAGATACGCAGTATTTT
TRBJ2-7,-,TRBV2,-,CASSGQGIDEQYF,TGTGCCAGCAGTGGGCAGGGGATAGACGAGCAGTACTTC
TRBJ1-2,-,TRBV29-1,-,CSVEVGYGYTF,TGCAGCGTTGAAGTCGGCTATGGCTACACCTTC
TRBJ2-3,-,TRBV7-2,TRBD2,CASSLALSGTGDTQYF,TGTGCCAGCAGCTTAGCCCTTAGCGGGACCGGAGATACGCAGTATTTT
TRBJ1-4,once,TRBV6-5,TRBD1,CASSPTWDRGEKLFF,TGTGCCAGCAGCCCTACGTGGGACAGGGGTGAAAAACTGTTTTTT
TRBJ2-7,-,TRBV28,TRBD2,CASSVSVAGNTYEQYF,TGTGCCAGCAGTGTGAGTGTAGCGGGGAACACCTACGAGCAGTACTTC
TRBJ2-7,few,TRBV18,-,CASSPEAEEQYF,TGTGCCAGCTCACCAGAGGCTGAGGAGCAGTACTTC